This T cell receptor beta chain is from a study of T cells in Graves' hyperthyroidism and ophthalmopathy (dated by TCRdb to between 2018 and 2021). Study-level background: Peripheral blood samples were taken at the time of initial diagnosis, prior to any treatment. TCR V-J signatures able to tell the groups apart were searched for in a discovery cohort of approximately 95 patients, of whom 43 had Graves' ophthalmopathy and 55 to 60 had stable Graves' hyperthyroidism. Prospective prediction of ophthalmopathy was tested in an independent validation cohort of approximately 19 hyperthyroidism patients and roughly 16 patients who later progressed to ophthalmopathy. For training and testing, the 100 or so patients in the discovery cohort were randomly divided in a 7:3 ratio. In several Graves' hyperthyroidism patients, the study also compared T-cell repertoires from thyroid tissue with T-cell repertoires from blood. After sampling, hyperthyroidism patients received methimazole starting at 30 mg daily, and ophthalmopathy patients received high-dose intravenous methylprednisolone. The paper reports TCR Vbeta CDR3 sequencing of over 130 peripheral blood samples: approximately 43 ophthalmopathy, under 80 hyperthyroidism and roughly 17 progressor patients. Here is what the overall study found, with its caveats: In validation, the model predicted progression to ophthalmopathy a median of about 6.8 months before onset, with 65% to 71% sensitivity and 72.22% specificity. No statistical method was used to set the sample size in advance, and investigators knew the group allocation. Most expanded thyroid clonotypes (frequency above 0.001) were also detected in blood, a finding suggesting that blood repertoires may reflect thyroid immune responses. In cross-validation, a model built on a 13 V-J signature told ophthalmopathy apart from stable hyperthyroidism with approximately 90% sensitivity and around 84% specificity, and in testing the same model reached 80%/75%.

In regard to this clonotype: No antigen is known for it. No base quality information exists; no much larger clone differs at one position.

Ophthalmopathy patients had moderately to severely active disease, with a Clinical Activity Score of 3 or more, a NOSPECS grade of 4 or more, and a disease duration of less than 3 months. The study excluded patients with uncontrolled infections, other autoimmune diseases, pregnancy or lactation. Clinical symptoms, serum thyroxine and TRAb, thyroid ultrasound, and orbital computed tomography formed the basis for the diagnoses. PBMCs were isolated from approximately 10 ml of fresh peripheral blood by Ficoll-Paque density gradient centrifugation. Total RNA was extracted with Trizol reagent, and quality was checked on an Agilent 2100 Bioanalyzer. Reading from cysteine to phenylalanine, the CDR3 counts 14 amino acids. Only the CDR3 DNA stays, 42 bases, in frame from base 1. After removal of 6 bases from V and 7 bases from J, the junction retains 11 bases not matched to a gene. Taken from the germline V gene, the CDR1 and CDR2 loops are SNHLY and FYNNEI.

The TCR beta CDR3 regions were amplified from the RNA transcripts. A first-round RT-PCR of the TCR CDR3 used the HTBI primer set with the Qiagen OneStep RT-PCR kit. Libraries were constructed in a second round of multiplex PCR, after which size selection and purification were performed. Sequencing of the libraries was done on an Illumina HiSeq2000 using paired-end 100 bp reads. On the study's bioinformatics: SOAPnuke was used to process the raw data, removing reads that contained adapters or uncalled bases, had a mean Phred below 15, or lacked an exact match to the constant primer or identifier. High-quality paired reads were merged using COPE v1.2.5, and each unique nucleotide sequence was defined as a clonotype. Clonotypes were aligned to IMGT TRBV, TRBD and TRBJ reference segments using MiTCR v1.1. Only V-J combinations with frequency above 0.0001, covering approximately 99% of repertoires, were analysed. A TCS score was defined as the ratio between F50 (clonal expansion) and ExV (chaos), using BLOSUM62-based TCRdist between CDR3 peptides within each V-J. Welch's t-statistics and random forest reduced around 550 V-J features to roughly 13, which were used in a naive Bayes classifier (R e1071). TCRdb reanalyzed the raw reads on its own, using fastp at Q25 for trimming and MiXCR for clone calling, and kept in-frame beta chains. Each record represents a unique CDR3 protein, reported with the most common genes and DNA among its rows. The V and J calls reflect TCRdb's pipeline rather than the authors' work. This sample has about 600,000 distinct CDR3 sequences in its table, and about a sixth of those were observed once. Under 3.5% of the sample belongs to the ten largest clones.

The clonotype was recovered from a woman aged 40 to 50 with Graves' ophthalmopathy. Sequencing was carried out using blood. This chain joins TRBV2 to TRBJ2-7, with TRBD2 identical over 8 junction bases. The CDR3 region has the sequence CASRPGPGGGEQYF. The nucleotide sequence is TGTGCCAGCAGGCCGGGACCCGGGGGGGGGGAGCAGTACTTC.